This entry concerns a single TCR beta chain. Assay used: immunoSEQ multiplex PCR; TCRdb lists only in-frame clones, some missing. In the table there are 800,000 to 950,000 clones, about 96% of which are singletons. CD45RO-negative cells were positively selected for CCR7, leaving out terminally differentiated effector memory CD45RA+ cells. This sample was included in a study of shared clonotypes between healthy human individuals. CDR3 length: 17 amino acids. Germline CDR1 is MGHRA and CDR2 is YSYEKL. V was pared by 1 base and J by 7 bases, with 12 bases of the junction left unmatched. The rearrangement joins TRBV4-1 to TRBJ1-4, with TRBD1 matching 7 bases. This TCR was sampled from a man aged 30 to 45 in good health. Sequenced sample: naive CD8+ T cells sorted from blood. CDR3 protein: CASSQAPGQHRGEKLFF. The CDR3 region has the DNA TGCGCCAGCAGCCAAGCCCCGGGACAGCATCGGGGTGAAAAACTGTTTTTT.